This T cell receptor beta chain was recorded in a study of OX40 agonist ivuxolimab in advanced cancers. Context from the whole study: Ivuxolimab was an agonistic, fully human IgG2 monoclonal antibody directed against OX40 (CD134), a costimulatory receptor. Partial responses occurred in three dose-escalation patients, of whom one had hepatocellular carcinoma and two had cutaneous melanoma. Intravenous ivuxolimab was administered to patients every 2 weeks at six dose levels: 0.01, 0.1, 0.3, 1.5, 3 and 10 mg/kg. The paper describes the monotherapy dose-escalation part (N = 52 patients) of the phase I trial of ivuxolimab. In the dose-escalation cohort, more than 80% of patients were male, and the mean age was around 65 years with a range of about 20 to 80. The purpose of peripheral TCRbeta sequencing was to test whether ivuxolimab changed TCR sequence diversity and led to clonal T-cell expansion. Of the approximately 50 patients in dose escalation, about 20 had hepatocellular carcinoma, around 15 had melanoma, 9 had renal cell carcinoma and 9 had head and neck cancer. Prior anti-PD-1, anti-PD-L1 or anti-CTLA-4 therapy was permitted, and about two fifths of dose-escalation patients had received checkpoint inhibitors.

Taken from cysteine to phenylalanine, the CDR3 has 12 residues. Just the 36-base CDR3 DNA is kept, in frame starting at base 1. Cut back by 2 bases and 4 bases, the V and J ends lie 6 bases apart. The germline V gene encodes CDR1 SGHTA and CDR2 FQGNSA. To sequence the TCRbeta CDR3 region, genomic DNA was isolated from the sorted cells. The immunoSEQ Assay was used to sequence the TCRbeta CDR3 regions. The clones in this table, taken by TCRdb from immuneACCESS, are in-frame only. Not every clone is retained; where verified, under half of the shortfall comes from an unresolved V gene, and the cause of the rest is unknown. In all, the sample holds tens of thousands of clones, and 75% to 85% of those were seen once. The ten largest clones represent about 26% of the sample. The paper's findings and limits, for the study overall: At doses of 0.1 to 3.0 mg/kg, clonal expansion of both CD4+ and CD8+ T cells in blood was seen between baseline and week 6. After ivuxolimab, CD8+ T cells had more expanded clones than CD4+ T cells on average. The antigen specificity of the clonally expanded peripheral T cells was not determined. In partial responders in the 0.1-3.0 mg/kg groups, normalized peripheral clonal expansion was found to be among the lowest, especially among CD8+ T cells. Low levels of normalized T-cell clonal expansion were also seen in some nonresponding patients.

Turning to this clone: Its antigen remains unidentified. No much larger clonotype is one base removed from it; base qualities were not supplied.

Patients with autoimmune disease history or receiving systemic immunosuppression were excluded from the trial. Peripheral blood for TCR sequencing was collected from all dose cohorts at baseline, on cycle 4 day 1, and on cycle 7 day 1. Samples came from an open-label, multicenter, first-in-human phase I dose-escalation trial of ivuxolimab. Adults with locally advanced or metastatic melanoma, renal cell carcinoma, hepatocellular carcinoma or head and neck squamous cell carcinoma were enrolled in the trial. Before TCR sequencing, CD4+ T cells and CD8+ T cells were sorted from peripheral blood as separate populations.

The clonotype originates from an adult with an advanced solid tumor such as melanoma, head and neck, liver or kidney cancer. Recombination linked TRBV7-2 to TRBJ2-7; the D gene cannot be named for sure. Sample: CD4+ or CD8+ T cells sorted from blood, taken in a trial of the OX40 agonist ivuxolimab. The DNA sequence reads TGTGCCAGCAGCTTAATCAGTTACGAGCAGTACTTC. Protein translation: CASSLISYEQYF. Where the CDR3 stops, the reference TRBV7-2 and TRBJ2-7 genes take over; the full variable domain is GAGVSQSPSNKVTEKGKDVELRCDPISGHTALYWYRQSLGQGLEFLIYFQGNSAPDKSGLPSDRFSAERTGGSVSTLTIQRTQQEDSAVYLCASSLISYEQYFGPGTRLTVT.